This is a list of T cell receptor beta chains from one sample in a study of cytomegalovirus exposure and HLA in healthy donors. TCRdb keeps only in-frame clones here, not all; method: immunoSEQ multiplex PCR. The repertoire consists of approximately 190,000 clones, with roughly 80% occurring once and the leading ten covering approximately 6%. Material: PBMCs. Every receptor here comes from a man aged 35 to 55 in good health and CMV-seropositive. CDR3s include the opening cysteine and the closing phenylalanine or tryptophan. A D gene is named only where the DNA matches it firmly. Rows may omit the clone size; those that give it use once, few, many or a size class.

NA	NA	TRBJ2-5	TRBV19	CASSKNREETQYF	TGTGCCAGTAGTAAAAACAGGGAAGAGACCCAGTACTTC
once	TRBD1	TRBJ2-3	TRBV6-1	CASRTGRGADTQYF	TGTGCCAGCAGGACAGGGCGAGGGGCAGATACGCAGTATTTT
few	NA	TRBJ1-5	TRBV7-8	CASSPTIGNQPQHF	TGTGCCAGCAGCCCAACCATAGGCAATCAGCCCCAGCATTTT
NA	NA	TRBJ1-4	TRBV11-2	CASSEGISGEKLFF	TGTGCCAGCTCAGAGGGCATTTCGGGTGAAAAACTGTTTTTT
NA	TRBD1	TRBJ2-7	TRBV5-1	CASSLRDRDNEQYF	TGCGCCAGCAGCCTCCGGGACAGGGACAACGAGCAGTACTTC
once	NA	TRBJ2-5	TRBV27	CASRAGQLVQETQYF	TGTGCCAGCCGAGCCGGACAGCTAGTCCAAGAGACCCAGTACTTC
NA	NA	TRBJ2-7	TRBV5-4	CASSSNRASYEQYF	TGTGCCAGCAGCTCGAACAGGGCCTCCTACGAGCAGTACTTC
NA	TRBD1	TRBJ2-2	TRBV9	CASSAIRQGFTGELFF	TGTGCCAGCAGCGCCATCCGACAGGGATTCACCGGGGAGCTGTTTTTT
NA	NA	TRBJ2-3	TRBV5-4	CASTPGGPRDTQYF	TGTGCCAGCACCCCCGGGGGGCCGCGCGATACGCAGTATTTT
NA	TRBD1	TRBJ2-5	TRBV5-6	CASSVPTGVETQYF	TGTGCCAGCAGCGTTCCAACAGGGGTTGAGACCCAGTACTTC
NA	NA	TRBJ2-4	TRBV15	CATSRASGFDSERLAKNIQYF	TGTGCCACCAGCAGAGCTTCTGGGTTTGACAGCGAACGGCTTGCCAAAAACATTCAGTACTTC
NA	TRBD1	TRBJ1-3	TRBV11-2	CASSSRTGGSGNTIYF	TGTGCCAGCAGCTCGAGGACAGGGGGCTCTGGAAACACCATATATTTT
NA	NA	TRBJ1-1	TRBV4-3	CASSQDHSREHTEAFF	TGCGCCAGCAGCCAAGATCATTCCAGGGAACACACTGAAGCTTTCTTT
NA	NA	TRBJ1-2	TRBV7-8	CASSLTQGKGYTF	TGTGCCAGCAGCCTGACACAGGGAAAAGGCTACACCTTC
NA	TRBD1	TRBJ1-2	TRBV29-1	CSAGQGGYTF	TGCAGCGCCGGACAGGGTGGCTACACCTTC
NA	TRBD1	TRBJ2-5	TRBV5-1	CASSSGTVGETQYF	TGCGCCAGCAGCTCTGGGACAGTAGGTGAGACCCAGTACTTC
NA	TRBD2	TRBJ2-5	TRBV7-9	CASSPPGGGASETQYF	TGTGCCAGCAGCCCTCCTGGCGGGGGGGCCAGTGAGACCCAGTACTTC
once	TRBD1	TRBJ1-4	TRBV19	CASSIGTGGEKLFF	TGTGCCAGTAGTATTGGGACAGGGGGTGAAAAGCTGTTTTTT
NA	NA	TRBJ2-1	TRBV21-1	CASSRRGQGARNEQFF	TGTGCCAGCAGCAGAAGGGGACAGGGGGCGAGGAATGAGCAGTTCTTC
NA	TRBD2	TRBJ2-2	TRBV7-3	CASSYGLAANTGELFF	TGTGCCAGCAGCTACGGACTAGCGGCAAACACCGGGGAGCTGTTTTTT